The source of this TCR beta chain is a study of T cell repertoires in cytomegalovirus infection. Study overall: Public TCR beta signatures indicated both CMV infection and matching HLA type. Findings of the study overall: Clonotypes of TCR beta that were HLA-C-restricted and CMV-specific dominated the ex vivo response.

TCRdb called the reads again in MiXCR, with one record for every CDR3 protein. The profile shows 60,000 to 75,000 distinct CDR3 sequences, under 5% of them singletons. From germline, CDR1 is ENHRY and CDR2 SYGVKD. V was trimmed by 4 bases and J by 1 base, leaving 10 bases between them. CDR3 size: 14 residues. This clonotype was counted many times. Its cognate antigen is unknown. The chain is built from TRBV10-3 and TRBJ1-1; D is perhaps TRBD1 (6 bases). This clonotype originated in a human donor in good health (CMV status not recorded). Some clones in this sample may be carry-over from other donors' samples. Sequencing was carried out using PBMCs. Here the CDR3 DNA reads TGTGCCATCAGTGTCAGGGGCTCGAACACTGAAGCTTTCTTT. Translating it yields CAISVRGSNTEAFF.